A single sample gave rise to the 27 T cell receptor beta chains below, sequenced in a study of T cells in narcolepsy. Clones were read by immunoSEQ multiplex PCR, and TCRdb kept only the in-frame ones, dropping some. The repertoire includes tens of thousands of clones, roughly 62% of them detected once, and approximately 12% sits in the top ten. Source material: memory (CD45RA-) CD4+ T cells from blood. These receptors all come from a human donor in good health.

The chain recombines TRBV19 with TRBJ1-1; D is possibly TRBD1 (5 bases). This CDR3 region has 14 residues. CDR1 and CDR2 (germline): LNHDA, SQIVND (reference sequence). With 3 bases removed from V and 5 bases from J, the gap between germline ends came to 13 bases. The CDR3 region has the DNA TGTGCCAGTAGTATGCAGTCCAAGGGGACTGAAGCTTTCTTT. Translating it yields CASSMQSKGTEAFF.

V usage is TRBV7-9 and J usage is TRBJ2-6, with D possibly matching TRBD1 (6 bases). The V end lost 5 bases, the J end lost 6 bases, and 14 bases lay between the germline ends. The CDR3 has 15 amino acids. Per the germline V gene, CDR1 is SEHNR and CDR2 is FQNEAQ (reference sequence). CDR3 DNA: TGTGCCAGCAGCGTAAACAGGGTTATGGCCAACGTCCTGACTTTC. Translating it yields CASSVNRVMANVLTF.

The chain combines TRBV6-6 with TRBJ1-5, with D unresolved. V was clipped by 2 bases and J by 3 bases, with 8 bases between them. The CDR3 runs 14 residues. CDR1 and CDR2 (germline): MNHNY, SVGAGI (reference sequence). As DNA, the CDR3 is TGTGCCAGCAGTTACCCCGGGGACAATCAGCCCCAGCATTTT. As protein: CASSYPGDNQPQHF.

The chain joins TRBV4-2 to TRBJ1-5; D perhaps matches TRBD1 (6 bases). CDR1 is LGHNA, CDR2 YNFKEQ, per germline. V was cut by 0 bases and J by 7 bases, with 10 bases left in between. The CDR3 has 14 amino acids. CDR3 in amino acids: CASSQEYQGQPQHF. The CDR3 DNA follows: TGTGCCAGCAGCCAAGAATACCAGGGGCAGCCCCAGCATTTT.

The V and J genes are TRBV5-4 and TRBJ2-7, with D unresolved. The CDR3 consists of 13 residues. CDR1 is SGHNT and CDR2 is YYREEE in the germline V gene (reference sequence). Trimming pared 4 bases from V and 5 bases from J, leaving 13 bases between. The CDR3 DNA reads TGTGCCAGCAGCAAGGCCTTTAGGAACGAGCAGTACTTC. As protein: CASSKAFRNEQYF. Complete variable domain (other parts from reference TRBV5-4 and TRBJ2-7): ETGVTQSPTHLIKTRGQQVTLRCSSQSGHNTVSWYQQALGQGPQFIFQYYREEENGRGNFPPRFSGLQFPNYSSELNVNALELDDSALYLCASSKAFRNEQYFGPGTRLTVT.

This chain uses TRBV27 with TRBJ1-3; D is undetermined. With 6 bases removed from V and 0 bases from J, the gap between germline ends came to 9 bases. CDR1 is MNHEY and CDR2 is SMNVEV in the germline V gene (reference sequence). The CDR3 loop spans 14 amino acids. The CDR3 nucleotides are TGTGCCAGCAGACCGAACCTCTCTGGAAACACCATATATTTT. This codes for CASRPNLSGNTIYF.

J is TRBJ2-7 and V is TRBV10-3; D unresolved. The CDR3 length is 10 residues. Trimming took 8 bases from V and 5 from J, leaving 7 bases between them. CDR1 and CDR2 (germline): ENHRY, SYGVKD. CDR3 protein: CAIGWDEQYF. For the CDR3, the DNA is TGTGCCATCGGGTGGGACGAGCAGTACTTC.

V gene TRBV5-5 combines with J gene TRBJ2-7, with D perhaps TRBD1 or TRBD2 (5 bases each). Germline V lookup: CDR1 SGHKS, CDR2 YYEKEE (reference sequence). This CDR3 comprises 14 residues. The V and J ends lost 4 bases and 7 bases respectively, with 18 bases between them. CDR3 in DNA: TGTGCCAGCAGCAACCGGGGCATGATGGGAGAGCAGTACTTC. Translation: CASSNRGMMGEQYF.

The count of this clone is one. The V and J genes are TRBV6-5 and TRBJ1-5; no reliable D call. Trimming pared 8 bases from V and 0 bases from J, leaving 8 bases between. The germline V gene encodes CDR1 MNHEY and CDR2 SVGAGI. There are 13 residues in the CDR3. CDR3 coding DNA: TGTGCCAGCTCATCGAATAGCAATCAGCCCCAGCATTTT. This translates into CASSSNSNQPQHF.

CDR3 DNA sequence: TGTGCCAGCAGCTTAAGGGGCAGTAAGGGCTATGGCTACACCTTC. It encodes CASSLRGSKGYGYTF. V usage is TRBV7-2 and J usage is TRBJ1-2, with a tentative D call TRBD1 (5 bases). Between the trimmed V and J ends, which lost 2 bases and 4 bases, there was a span of 14 bases. Germline loops: CDR1 SGHTA, CDR2 FQGNSA. The CDR3 length is 15 residues.

This clone has a single count. This sequence joins TRBV15 and TRBJ1-1, with 7 bases matching TRBD1. J gave up 1 base and V 1 base, and 0 bases lay outside the gene matches. The CDR3 extends over 14 amino acids. Germline V gene lookup returns CDR1 LNHNV and CDR2 YYDKDF (reference sequence). The CDR3: CATSRAGGNTEAFF. The CDR3 region has the DNA TGTGCCACCAGCAGAGCAGGGGGGAACACTGAAGCTTTCTTT. Looking up the rest from reference TRBV15 and TRBJ1-1 gives the full variable domain: DAMVIQNPRYQVTQFGKPVTLSCSQTLNHNVMYWYQQKSSQAPKLLFHYYDKDFNNEADTPDNFQSRRPNTSFCFLDIRSPGLGDTAMYLCATSRAGGNTEAFFGQGTRLTVV.

This clone was observed a single time. V gene TRBV7-3 combines with J gene TRBJ2-7; 8 bases agree with TRBD2. Trimming took 3 bases from V and 2 from J; bases not matched to a gene: 3. The length of the CDR3 is 14 residues. From germline, CDR1 is SGHTA and CDR2 FQGTGA. This CDR3 is CASSLAGGPYEQYF. The CDR3 coding sequence is TGTGCCAGCAGCTTGGCGGGAGGCCCCTACGAGCAGTACTTC.

This chain connects TRBV7-8 to TRBJ2-5, with TRBD2 matching 14 bases. Germline CDR1 reads SGHVS; CDR2 reads FQNEAQ. The CDR3 runs 19 residues. V gave up 1 base and J gave up 5 bases; unmatched junction bases: 12. DNA of the CDR3: TGTGCCAGCAGCTTAGATACGGGACTAGCGGGGGCACTACAGGAGACCCAGTACTTC. This encodes CASSLDTGLAGALQETQYF. The full variable domain, rest sourced from reference TRBV7-8 and TRBJ2-5, is GAGVSQSPRYKVAKRGQDVALRCDPISGHVSLFWYQQALGQGPEFLTYFQNEAQLDKSGLPSDRFFAERPEGSVSTLKIQRTQQEDSAVYLCASSLDTGLAGALQETQYFGPGTRLLVL.

The V and J genes are TRBV20-1 and TRBJ2-5, with D maybe TRBD2 (5 bases). The CDR3 loop spans 11 amino acids. Trimming shortened V by 7 bases and J by 2 bases, and 8 bases separated the two germline ends. Germline loops: CDR1 DFQATT, CDR2 SNEGSKA (reference sequence). The DNA of the CDR3 is TGCAGTGTTCGGGGTCAAGAGACCCAGTACTTC. Translating gives CSVRGQETQYF.

This clone came up a few times. The same CDR3 arises from other DNA sequences in this sample as well. This chain uses TRBV6-1 with TRBJ2-7, with TRBD2 identical over 9 bases. CDR1 is MNHNS, CDR2 SASEGT, per germline. The trim removed 8 bases at V and 2 bases at J, leaving 10 bases unmatched. The CDR3 extends over 15 amino acids. CDR3 protein: CASGRRLAGPYEQYF. The CDR3, as DNA: TGTGCCAGCGGGCGACGGCTAGCGGGGCCCTACGAGCAGTACTTC.

V and J are TRBV7-9 and TRBJ2-7; possibly TRBD2 for D (5 bases). Trimming shortened V by 5 bases and J by 1 base, and 21 bases separated the two germline ends. From germline, CDR1 is SEHNR and CDR2 FQNEAQ (reference sequence). The CDR3 extends over 17 amino acids. The CDR3 reads CASSPRVRERGSYEQYF. For the CDR3, the DNA is TGTGCCAGCAGCCCAAGGGTCCGGGAACGTGGGTCCTACGAGCAGTACTTC.

This rearrangement joins TRBV10-1 to TRBJ1-2; no reliable D call. Germline assignment: CDR1 WNHNN and CDR2 SYGVQD (reference sequence). The length of the CDR3 is 13 residues. Trimming shortened V by 4 bases and J by 3 bases, and 9 bases separated the two germline ends. The CDR3 sequence is CASSAEPYYGYTF. The CDR3 DNA sequence: TGCGCCAGCAGTGCGGAGCCATACTATGGCTACACCTTC.

The V call is TRBV30, the J call TRBJ1-1, with 7 bases matching TRBD1. Germline V gene sequence: CDR1 GTSNPN, CDR2 SVGIG (reference sequence). V dropped 3 bases and J dropped 3; count of bases not matched to a gene: 1. The CDR3 has 12 residues. CDR3: CAWSDRDTEAFF. The CDR3 nucleotides read TGTGCCTGGAGCGACAGGGACACTGAAGCTTTCTTT.

As concerns this clone: Other DNA sequences of this sample code for an identical CDR3. V is TRBV28 and J is TRBJ2-7, with TRBD2 identical over 11 bases. Germline lookup yields CDR1 MDHEN and CDR2 SYDVKM. The CDR3 length is 18 residues. V lost 3 bases and J lost 5; bases outside the gene matches: 15. The CDR3 loop reads CASSLGWVRLAGTHEQYF. In nucleotides, the CDR3 is TGTGCCAGCAGTTTGGGGTGGGTTCGACTAGCGGGAACCCACGAGCAGTACTTC.

The chain uses TRBV27 and TRBJ1-5; no reliable D call. Trimming shortened V by 4 bases and J by 0 bases, and 13 bases separated the two germline ends. Germline values: CDR1 MNHEY, CDR2 SMNVEV (reference sequence). This CDR3 contains 16 residues. The CDR3 protein is CASSSSPDISNQPQHF. The CDR3, as DNA: TGTGCCAGCAGTTCTTCCCCCGACATTAGCAATCAGCCCCAGCATTTT.

Here the CDR3 reads CASSYSGTQYF. The CDR3 nucleotides read TGTGCCAGCAGCTATAGCGGTACGCAGTATTTT. The V and J genes are TRBV6-5 and TRBJ2-3, with D possibly TRBD2 on 6 matching bases. Looked up from germline, CDR1 is MNHEY and CDR2 is SVGAGI. The V and J ends lost 6 bases and 8 bases respectively, with 9 bases between them. The CDR3 runs to 11 residues.

A few counts support this clone. J is TRBJ2-5 and V is TRBV7-2, with TRBD2 matching over 9 bases. This CDR3 spans 15 amino acids. CDR1 is SGHTA and CDR2 is FQGNSA in the germline V gene. V lost 5 bases and J lost 5; bases outside the gene matches: 9. CDR3 in DNA: TGTGCCAGCAGCCAGGGTAGCGGGGGTGGGGAGACCCAGTACTTC. As protein: CASSQGSGGGETQYF.

The table lists this clone with a few counts. The rearrangement uses TRBV11-2 and TRBJ2-1; D unclear. The CDR3 is 13 amino acids. Germline CDR1 and CDR2: SGHAT and FQNNGV. V lost 4 bases, J lost 7 bases, and 11 bases lay in between. The CDR3 protein is CASSSGGPNEQFF. As DNA, the CDR3 is TGTGCCAGCAGCTCTGGCGGACCAAATGAGCAGTTCTTC.

The chain recombines TRBV10-3 with TRBJ1-2; 7 nucleotides agree with TRBD1. The CDR3 sequence is 14 residues long. Germline CDR1 and CDR2: ENHRY and SYGVKD. The V and J ends lost 8 bases and 4 bases, in that order; junction bases with no gene match: 10. CDR3 in amino acids: CAIRREGAAYGYTF. CDR3 nucleotide sequence: TGTGCCATCCGGAGGGAGGGGGCGGCCTATGGCTACACCTTC.

The DNA for the CDR3 is TGTGCCAGCAGCCAGGGGGTAGAAGGGGCCATCTACGAGCAGTACTTC. It codes for CASSQGVEGAIYEQYF. The chain links TRBV4-2 to TRBJ2-5; D might be TRBD1 or TRBD2, each matching 5 bases. The closer fit of TRBJ2-7 to the DNA end suggests the J call may be wrong. This CDR3 region has 16 residues. CDR1 is LGHNA, CDR2 YNFKEQ, per germline.

The V gene is TRBV21-1, the J gene TRBJ2-5. TRBV21-1 is assigned pseudogene status. This CDR3 is built from 16 residues. CDR3 residues: CASSKTYKGTGETQYF. In DNA form, the CDR3 reads TGTGCCAGCAGCAAGACCTATAAGGGTACGGGCGAGACCCAGTACTTC.

This chain connects TRBV5-5 to TRBJ1-1; D is unresolved. This CDR3 has 13 residues. In germline, CDR1 is SGHKS, CDR2 YYEKEE (reference sequence). V was shortened by 3 bases and J by 3 bases, with 9 bases between the two germline ends. The CDR3 DNA sequence: TGTGCCAGCAGCTGGATAGAGGACACTGAAGCTTTCTTT. Its protein is CASSWIEDTEAFF.